This T cell receptor beta chain is from a study of glioma-infiltrating T cells after dendritic cell vaccination. Regarding the study as a whole: Only a small number of patients had complete blood and tumor samples.

None of the glioblastoma patients had an isocitrate dehydrogenase mutation. Repertoires were generated with immunoSEQ multiplex PCR, while TCRdb's copy carries only in-frame clones and drops some. The table includes about 73,000 clones, almost 85% detected once. Comment on this clone: Antigen: not known.

The TCR originated in a human donor with glioblastoma. Sequencing used blood, obtained before dendritic cell vaccination.

In nucleotides, the CDR3 is TGCAGCGTTGATTTGGACAGCAGCACAGATACGCAGTATTTT. Translated: CSVDLDSSTDTQYF. The rearrangement links TRBV29-1 to TRBJ2-3; maybe TRBD1 (6 bases). The CDR3 consists of 14 residues. From germline, CDR1 is SQVTM and CDR2 ANQGSEA. Trimming stripped 3 bases from V and 0 bases from J, with 10 bases between.